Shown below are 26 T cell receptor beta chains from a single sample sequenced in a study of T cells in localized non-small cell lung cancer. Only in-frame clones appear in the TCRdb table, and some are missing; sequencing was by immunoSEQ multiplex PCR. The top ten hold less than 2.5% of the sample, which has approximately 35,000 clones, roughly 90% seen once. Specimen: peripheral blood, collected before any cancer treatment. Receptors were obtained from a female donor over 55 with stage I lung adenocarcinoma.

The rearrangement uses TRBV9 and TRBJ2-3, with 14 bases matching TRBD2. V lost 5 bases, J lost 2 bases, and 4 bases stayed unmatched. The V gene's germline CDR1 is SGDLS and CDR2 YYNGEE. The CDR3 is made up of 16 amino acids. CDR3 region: CASSGTSGGYTDTQYF. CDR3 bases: TGTGCCAGCAGTGGGACTAGCGGGGGATACACAGATACGCAGTATTTT.

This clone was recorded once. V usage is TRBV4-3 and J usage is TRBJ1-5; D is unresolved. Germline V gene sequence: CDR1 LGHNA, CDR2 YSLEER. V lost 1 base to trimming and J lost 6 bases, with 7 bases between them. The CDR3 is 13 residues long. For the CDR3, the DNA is TGCGCCAGCAGCCAAGTAGCCGGTCAGCCCCAGCATTTT. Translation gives CASSQVAGQPQHF.

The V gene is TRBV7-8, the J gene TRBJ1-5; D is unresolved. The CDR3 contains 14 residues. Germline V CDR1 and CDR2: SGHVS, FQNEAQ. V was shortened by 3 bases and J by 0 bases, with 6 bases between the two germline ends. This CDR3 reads CASSLTVSNQPQHF. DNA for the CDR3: TGTGCCAGCAGCTTGACCGTTAGCAATCAGCCCCAGCATTTT.

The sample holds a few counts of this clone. The CDR3 here is CAWTPLSGHDTEAFF. In DNA form, the CDR3 reads TGTGCCTGGACGCCCCTGAGCGGGCACGACACTGAAGCTTTCTTT. The gene calls are TRBV30 and TRBJ1-1; unclear D gene. Germline CDR1 GTSNPN, CDR2 SVGIG (reference sequence). The CDR3 totals 15 residues. Trimming shortened V by 4 bases and J by 3 bases, and 18 bases separated the two germline ends. Looking up the rest from reference TRBV30 and TRBJ1-1 gives the full variable domain: SQTIHQWPATLVQPVGSPLSLECTVEGTSNPNLYWYRQAAGRGLQLLFYSVGIGQISSEVPQNLSASRPQDRQFILSSKKLLLSDSGFYLCAWTPLSGHDTEAFFGQGTRLTVV.

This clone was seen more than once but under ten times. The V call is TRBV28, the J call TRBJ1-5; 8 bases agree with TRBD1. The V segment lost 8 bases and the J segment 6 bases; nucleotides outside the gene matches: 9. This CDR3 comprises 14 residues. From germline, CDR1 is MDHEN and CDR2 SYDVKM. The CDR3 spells CASYDRGLSQPQHF. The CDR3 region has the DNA TGTGCCAGCTATGACAGGGGACTGTCTCAGCCCCAGCATTTT.

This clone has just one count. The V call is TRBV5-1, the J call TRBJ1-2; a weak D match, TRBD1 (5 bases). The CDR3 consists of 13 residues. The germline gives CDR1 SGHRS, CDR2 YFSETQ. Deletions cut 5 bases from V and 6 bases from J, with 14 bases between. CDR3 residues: CASRLPGIDGYTF. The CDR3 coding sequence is TGCGCCAGCAGGTTACCAGGGATCGATGGCTACACCTTC.

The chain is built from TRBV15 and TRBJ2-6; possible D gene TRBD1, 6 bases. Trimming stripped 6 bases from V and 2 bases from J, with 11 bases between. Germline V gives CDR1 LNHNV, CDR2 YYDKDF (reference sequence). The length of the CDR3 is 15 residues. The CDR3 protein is CATRETGTGANVLTF. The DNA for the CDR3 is TGTGCCACCAGGGAGACAGGAACTGGGGCCAACGTCCTGACTTTC.

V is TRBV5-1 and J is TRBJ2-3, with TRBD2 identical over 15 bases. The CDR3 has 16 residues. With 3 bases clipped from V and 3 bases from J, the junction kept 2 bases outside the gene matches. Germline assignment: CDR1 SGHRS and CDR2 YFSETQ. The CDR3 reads CASSSGLAGGTDTQYF. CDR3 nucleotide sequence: TGCGCCAGCAGCTCAGGACTAGCGGGGGGGACAGATACGCAGTATTTT.

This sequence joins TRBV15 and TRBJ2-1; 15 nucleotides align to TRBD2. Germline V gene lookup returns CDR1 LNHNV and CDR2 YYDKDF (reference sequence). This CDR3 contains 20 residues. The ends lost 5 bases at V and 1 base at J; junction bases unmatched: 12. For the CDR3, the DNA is TGTGCCACCAGCCTAAGCAGGGGACTAGCGGGGGGTAAATCCTACAATGAGCAGTTCTTC. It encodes CATSLSRGLAGGKSYNEQFF. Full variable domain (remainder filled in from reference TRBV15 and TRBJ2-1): DAMVIQNPRYQVTQFGKPVTLSCSQTLNHNVMYWYQQKSSQAPKLLFHYYDKDFNNEADTPDNFQSRRPNTSFCFLDIRSPGLGDTAMYLCATSLSRGLAGGKSYNEQFFGPGTRLTVL.

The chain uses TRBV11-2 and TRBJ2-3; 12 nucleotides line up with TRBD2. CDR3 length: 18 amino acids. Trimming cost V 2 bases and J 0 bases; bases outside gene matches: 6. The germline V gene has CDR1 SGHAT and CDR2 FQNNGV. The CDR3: CASSLSLAGGPSTDTQYF. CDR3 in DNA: TGTGCCAGCAGCTTATCTCTAGCGGGGGGGCCTAGCACAGATACGCAGTATTTT.

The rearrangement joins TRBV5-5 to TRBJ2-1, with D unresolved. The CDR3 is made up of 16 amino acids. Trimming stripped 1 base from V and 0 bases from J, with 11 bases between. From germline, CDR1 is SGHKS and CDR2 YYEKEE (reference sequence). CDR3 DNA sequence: TGTGCCAGCAGCTTGAGTGGCCCAAGCTCCTACAATGAGCAGTTCTTC. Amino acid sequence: CASSLSGPSSYNEQFF.

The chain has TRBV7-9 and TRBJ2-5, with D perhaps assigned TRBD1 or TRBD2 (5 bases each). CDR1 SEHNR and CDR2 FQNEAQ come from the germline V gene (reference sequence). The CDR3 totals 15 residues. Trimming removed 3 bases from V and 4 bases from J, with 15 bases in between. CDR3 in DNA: TGTGCCAGCAGCTTCCGGGACCAGAGACGAGAGACCCAGTACTTC. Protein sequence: CASSFRDQRRETQYF.

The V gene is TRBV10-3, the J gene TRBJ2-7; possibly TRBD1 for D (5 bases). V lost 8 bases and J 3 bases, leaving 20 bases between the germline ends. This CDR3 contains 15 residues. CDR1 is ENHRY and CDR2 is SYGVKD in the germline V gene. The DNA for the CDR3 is TGTGCCATCGCGGAATGGCAGGGTCGAGTCTACGAGCAGTACTTC. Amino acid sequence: CAIAEWQGRVYEQYF.

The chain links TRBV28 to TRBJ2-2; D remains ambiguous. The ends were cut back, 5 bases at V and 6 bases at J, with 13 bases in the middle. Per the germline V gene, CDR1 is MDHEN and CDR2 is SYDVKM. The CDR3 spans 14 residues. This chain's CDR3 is CASSRTTTPGELFF. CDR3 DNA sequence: TGTGCCAGCAGTCGGACGACGACTCCCGGGGAGCTGTTTTTT.

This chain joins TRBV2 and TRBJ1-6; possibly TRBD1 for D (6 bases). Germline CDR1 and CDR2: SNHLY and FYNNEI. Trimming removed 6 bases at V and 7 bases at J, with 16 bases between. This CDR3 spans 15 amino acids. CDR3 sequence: CASRGDRGRNSPLHF. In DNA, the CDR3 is TGTGCCAGCAGGGGGGACCGGGGGCGGAATTCACCCCTCCACTTT.

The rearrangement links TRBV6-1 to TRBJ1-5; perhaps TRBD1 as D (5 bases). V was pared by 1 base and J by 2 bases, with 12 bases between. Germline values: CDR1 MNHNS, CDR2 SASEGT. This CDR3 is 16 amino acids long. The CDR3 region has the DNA TGTGCCAGCAGTGAAGAGGGAACAGGCCGCAATCAGCCCCAGCATTTT. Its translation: CASSEEGTGRNQPQHF.

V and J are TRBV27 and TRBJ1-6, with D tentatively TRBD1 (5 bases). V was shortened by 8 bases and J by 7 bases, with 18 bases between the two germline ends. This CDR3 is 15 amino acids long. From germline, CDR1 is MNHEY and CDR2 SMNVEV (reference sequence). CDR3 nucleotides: TGTGCCAGCGCTAGAACAGGACGGGCGAATTCACCCCTCCACTTT. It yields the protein CASARTGRANSPLHF.

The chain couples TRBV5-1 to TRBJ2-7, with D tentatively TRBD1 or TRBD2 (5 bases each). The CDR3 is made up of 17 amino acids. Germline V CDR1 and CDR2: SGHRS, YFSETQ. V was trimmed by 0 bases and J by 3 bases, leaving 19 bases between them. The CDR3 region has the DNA TGCGCCAGCAGCTTGGCTCCTCTCCGGGACGGTCACTACGAGCAGTACTTC. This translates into CASSLAPLRDGHYEQYF. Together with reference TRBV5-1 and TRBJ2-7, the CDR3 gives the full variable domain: KAGVTQTPRYLIKTRGQQVTLSCSPISGHRSVSWYQQTPGQGLQFLFEYFSETQRNKGNFPGRFSGRQFSNSRSEMNVSTLELGDSALYLCASSLAPLRDGHYEQYFGPGTRLTVT.

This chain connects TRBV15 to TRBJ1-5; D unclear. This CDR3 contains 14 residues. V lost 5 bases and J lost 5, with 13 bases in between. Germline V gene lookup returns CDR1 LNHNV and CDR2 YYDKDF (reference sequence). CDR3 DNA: TGTGCCACCAGCGAGACCCTGTTAGATCAGCCCCAGCATTTT. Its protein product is CATSETLLDQPQHF.

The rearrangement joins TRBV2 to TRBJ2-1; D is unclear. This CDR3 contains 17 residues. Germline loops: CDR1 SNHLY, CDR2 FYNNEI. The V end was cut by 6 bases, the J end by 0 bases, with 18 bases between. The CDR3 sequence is CASSVSRPRSSYNEQFF. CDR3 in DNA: TGTGCCAGCAGCGTCTCCCGCCCCCGCAGCTCCTACAATGAGCAGTTCTTC.

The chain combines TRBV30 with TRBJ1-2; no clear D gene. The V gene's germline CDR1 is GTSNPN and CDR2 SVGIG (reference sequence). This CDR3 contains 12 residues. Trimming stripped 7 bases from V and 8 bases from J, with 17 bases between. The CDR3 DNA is TGTGCCTCCTCCGGACCGGGTCGGGGCTACACCTTC. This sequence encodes CASSGPGRGYTF.

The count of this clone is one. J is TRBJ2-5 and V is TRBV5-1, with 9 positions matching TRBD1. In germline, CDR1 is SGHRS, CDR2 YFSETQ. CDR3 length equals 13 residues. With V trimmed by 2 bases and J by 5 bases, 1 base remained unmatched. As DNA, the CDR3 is TGCGCCAGCAGCTTACAGGGGGCGGAGACCCAGTACTTC. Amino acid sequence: CASSLQGAETQYF.

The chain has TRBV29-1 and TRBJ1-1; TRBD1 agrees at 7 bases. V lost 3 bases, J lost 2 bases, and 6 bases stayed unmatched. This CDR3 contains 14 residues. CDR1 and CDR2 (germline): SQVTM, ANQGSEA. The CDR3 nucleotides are TGCAGCGTTGACTCGACAGGGTTAAACACTGAAGCTTTCTTT. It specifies CSVDSTGLNTEAFF.

The CDR3 DNA is TGTGCCAGCTCACCAAACGGTTTCGGCACCATATATTTT. It is translated as CASSPNGFGTIYF. The chain has TRBV18 and TRBJ1-3; D not certain. Trimming cost V 2 bases and J 9 bases, with 11 bases left between them. CDR1 is KGHSH, CDR2 LQKENI, per germline. CDR3 length: 13 amino acids. The variable domain in full, with the rest retrieved from reference TRBV18 and TRBJ1-3, is NAGVMQNPRHLVRRRGQEARLRCSPMKGHSHVYWYRQLPEEGLKFMVYLQKENIIDESGMPKERFSAEFPKEGPSILRIQQVVRGDSAAYFCASSPNGFGTIYFGEGSWLTVV.

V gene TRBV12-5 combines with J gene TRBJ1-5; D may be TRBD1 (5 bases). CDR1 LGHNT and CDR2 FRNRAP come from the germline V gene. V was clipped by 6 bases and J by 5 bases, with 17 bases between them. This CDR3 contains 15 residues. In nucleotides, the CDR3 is TGTGCTAGTGGGCCCGGGACGCGTGGCTATCAGCCCCAGCATTTT. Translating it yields CASGPGTRGYQPQHF.

DNA for the CDR3: TGTGCCAGTAGCTTAAGGGGGGTGCACCAGCCCCAGCATTTT. This codes for CASSLRGVHQPQHF. V is TRBV19 and J is TRBJ1-5, with a tentative D call TRBD1 (6 bases). Germline values: CDR1 LNHDA, CDR2 SQIVND (reference sequence). Trimming took 6 bases from V and 7 from J, leaving 16 bases between them. The CDR3 consists of 14 residues.